The 28 T cell receptor beta chains presented below share a single source sample, sequenced in a study of T cell responses to AZD1222 COVID-19 vaccine. This table comes from immunoSEQ multiplex PCR, and its TCRdb copy is limited to in-frame clones, with some not included. The table includes about 270,000 clones, approximately 94% detected once. This material consisted of peripheral blood, taken 28 days after the second AZD1222 dose. The receptors were gathered from an adult who received the AZD1222 COVID-19 vaccine.

The chain joins TRBV5-1 to TRBJ2-7; 11 bases match TRBD1. Germline V gene sequence: CDR1 SGHRS, CDR2 YFSETQ. The CDR3 totals 17 residues. With 6 bases clipped from V and 4 bases from J, the junction kept 15 bases outside the gene matches. The CDR3 DNA follows: TGCGCCAGCACCACCTCGTTCCAGGACAGGGGGCGTTACGAGCAGTACTTC. Residues: CASTTSFQDRGRYEQYF. Filled out from reference TRBV5-1 and TRBJ2-7, the complete variable domain reads KAGVTQTPRYLIKTRGQQVTLSCSPISGHRSVSWYQQTPGQGLQFLFEYFSETQRNKGNFPGRFSGRQFSNSRSEMNVSTLELGDSALYLCASTTSFQDRGRYEQYFGPGTRLTVT.

The chain has TRBV7-6 and TRBJ2-5; D might be TRBD1 (5 bases). CDR1 and CDR2 (germline): SGHVS, FNYEAQ. The germline V and J ends were trimmed by 7 bases and 7 bases, with 19 bases remaining between them. The CDR3 runs to 14 residues. The CDR3 nucleotides read TGTGCCAGCACCCTAGGTGGAAACCAGGGGACCCAGTACTTC. It codes for CASTLGGNQGTQYF.

CDR3 nucleotides: TGTGCCAGCAGATCACAGGGGGACACTGAAGCTTTCTTT. The encoded protein is CASRSQGDTEAFF. This chain connects TRBV28 to TRBJ1-1; 8 bases fit TRBD1. Germline V lookup: CDR1 MDHEN, CDR2 SYDVKM. This CDR3 region has 13 residues. With V trimmed by 6 bases and J by 3 bases, 3 bases remained unmatched.

The chain couples TRBV28 to TRBJ2-7; D gene uncertain. The V end lost 4 bases, the J end lost 2 bases, and 21 bases lay between the germline ends. CDR3 size: 17 residues. From germline, CDR1 is MDHEN and CDR2 SYDVKM. The CDR3 bases are TGTGCCAGCAGTTCCCCCACCGAACGCGGTCAAACCTACGAGCAGTACTTC. It encodes CASSSPTERGQTYEQYF.

The V gene is TRBV5-1, the J gene TRBJ1-6; no firm D call. Germline lookup yields CDR1 SGHRS and CDR2 YFSETQ. There are 13 residues in the CDR3. V was trimmed by 4 bases and J by 8 bases, leaving 10 bases between them. The CDR3 sequence is CASSTEMDSPLHF. The CDR3 coding sequence is TGCGCCAGCAGCACAGAGATGGATTCACCCCTCCACTTT.

The chain has TRBV9 and TRBJ1-6, with D possibly matching TRBD1 (5 bases). Germline V gene data show CDR1 as SGDLS and CDR2 as YYNGEE. This CDR3 region has 17 residues. V gave up 4 bases and J gave up 3 bases, with 17 bases separating them. The CDR3 reads CASSPSGRGHYNSPLHF. CDR3 coding DNA: TGTGCCAGCAGCCCGAGCGGGAGGGGTCACTATAATTCACCCCTCCACTTT.

This clone was recorded once. This sequence joins TRBV29-1 and TRBJ2-7; 9 bases are shared with TRBD1. Trimming at V came to 5 bases and at J to 3 bases, leaving 11 bases not matched to a gene. From germline, CDR1 is SQVTM and CDR2 ANQGSEA. This CDR3 comprises 15 residues. The CDR3, as DNA: TGCAGCGTTCGGAAGGATGGGACAGGGAACTACGAGCAGTACTTC. Translation gives CSVRKDGTGNYEQYF.

The chain joins TRBV28 to TRBJ2-7; 7 nucleotides match TRBD2. The V gene end was trimmed by 2 bases and the J gene end by 3 bases; junction bases not matched to a gene: 10. The CDR3 loop spans 16 amino acids. CDR1 and CDR2 (germline): MDHEN, SYDVKM. CDR3 bases: TGTGCCAGCAGTTTACCACTAGGCGGGAGCTTCTACGAGCAGTACTTC. Its translation: CASSLPLGGSFYEQYF.

This chain joins TRBV15 and TRBJ2-7, with 7 bases that match TRBD1. CDR1 and CDR2 from the germline V gene are LNHNV and YYDKDF (reference sequence). V trimming: 0 bases; J trimming: 9 bases; junction bases outside the gene matches: 8. This CDR3 is 14 amino acids long. CDR3 loop: CATSRDLGGAWQYF. CDR3 sequence (DNA): TGTGCCACCAGCAGAGATCTAGGGGGCGCTTGGCAGTACTTC.

The J gene is TRBJ2-2, the V gene TRBV5-4, with D perhaps given as TRBD1 or TRBD2 (5 bases each). This CDR3 is 18 amino acids long. CDR1 is SGHNT, CDR2 YYREEE, per germline (reference sequence). V lost 5 bases, J lost 3 bases, and 23 bases lay in between. Here the CDR3 reads CASSRDGTRRADTGELFF. CDR3 DNA sequence: TGTGCCAGCAGTCGAGATGGGACCAGACGAGCTGACACCGGGGAGCTGTTTTTT.

The V and J genes are TRBV24-1 and TRBJ1-1; D is undetermined. CDR3 length equals 14 residues. Germline V gene data show CDR1 as KGHDR and CDR2 as SFDVKD. Deletions cut 2 bases from V and 0 bases from J, with 6 bases between. This CDR3 reads CATSDSGLNTEAFF. The CDR3 bases are TGTGCCACCAGTGATTCGGGTCTGAACACTGAAGCTTTCTTT.

This chain's CDR3 is CASSPGASGPYEQYF. CDR3 bases: TGTGCCAGCAGCCCCGGTGCTAGCGGTCCCTACGAGCAGTACTTC. The V and J genes are TRBV7-9 and TRBJ2-7, with TRBD2 matching over 7 bases. The CDR3 runs to 15 residues. V gave up 5 bases and J gave up 2 bases; unmatched junction bases: 9. Germline V gene data show CDR1 as SEHNR and CDR2 as FQNEAQ (reference sequence).

This chain uses TRBV7-2 with TRBJ2-3, with D perhaps TRBD2 (7 bases). The CDR3 is made up of 17 amino acids. Per germline, CDR1 SGHTA and CDR2 FQGNSA. The V end lost 0 bases, the J end lost 5 bases, and 18 bases lay between the germline ends. CDR3 DNA: TGTGCCAGCAGCTTAGCGTTTCCTAGCGGAGGGGGAGATACGCAGTATTTT. Amino acid sequence: CASSLAFPSGGGDTQYF.

The chain uses TRBV2 and TRBJ2-6; D may be TRBD1 or TRBD2 (6 bases each). The CDR3 loop spans 18 amino acids. The germline V gene encodes CDR1 SNHLY and CDR2 FYNNEI. With 7 bases removed from V and 0 bases from J, the gap between germline ends came to 19 bases. CDR3 nucleotides: TGTGCCAGCATGGCTAGGGGGGCTCCTGTCTCTGGGGCCAACGTCCTGACTTTC. It yields the protein CASMARGAPVSGANVLTF. Using reference TRBV2 and TRBJ2-6 for the parts outside the CDR3, the full variable domain is EPEVTQTPSHQVTQMGQEVILRCVPISNHLYFYWYRQILGQKVEFLVSFYNNEISEKSEIFDDQFSVERPDGSNFTLKIRSTKLEDSAMYFCASMARGAPVSGANVLTFGAGSRLTVL.

The genes are TRBV27 and TRBJ1-6; a possible D gene is TRBD1 (6 bases). The CDR3 is made up of 13 amino acids. CDR1 MNHEY and CDR2 SMNVEV come from the germline V gene (reference sequence). Trimming cost V 6 bases and J 8 bases, with 11 bases left between them. Here the CDR3 DNA reads TGTGCCAGCAGCCGCGGGACATATTCACCCCTCCACTTT. Translation gives CASSRGTYSPLHF.

The rearrangement uses TRBV24-1 and TRBJ2-2, with 13 bases identical to TRBD2. CDR3 length: 15 residues. Losses at the gene ends were 3 bases for V and 10 bases for J; bases not matched to a gene: 4. The V gene's germline CDR1 is KGHDR and CDR2 SFDVKD. The CDR3 sequence: CATSDRGLAGAELFF. The CDR3 DNA reads TGTGCCACCAGTGATAGAGGACTAGCGGGAGCGGAGCTGTTTTTT.

The rearrangement joins TRBV28 to TRBJ2-7, with D perhaps matching TRBD2 (5 bases). Per the germline V gene, CDR1 is MDHEN and CDR2 is SYDVKM. Trimming shortened V by 4 bases and J by 2 bases, and 12 bases separated the two germline ends. CDR3 size: 14 residues. The CDR3 DNA reads as TGTGCCAGCAGTTCGGGCGGGCCAACCTACGAGCAGTACTTC. It is translated as CASSSGGPTYEQYF.

This clone was picked up one time. The chain uses TRBV4-3 and TRBJ2-3, with 10 bases fitting TRBD2. This CDR3 spans 16 amino acids. Germline loops: CDR1 LGHNA, CDR2 YSLEER. J lost 4 bases, V lost 0 bases, and 4 bases had no gene match. The CDR3 coding sequence is TGCGCCAGCAGCCAAGATCTAGCGGGAGAATCAGATACGCAGTATTTT. Its protein is CASSQDLAGESDTQYF.

The gene calls are TRBV6-5 and TRBJ2-7, with D unresolved. Trimming removed 6 bases at V and 6 bases at J, with 12 bases between. Per germline, CDR1 MNHEY and CDR2 SVGAGI. There are 12 residues in the CDR3. The CDR3 DNA reads as TGTGCCAGCAGGTCACCCCCGGGCGAGCAGTACTTC. Protein sequence: CASRSPPGEQYF.

Comments on this clone: Mismatch with germline at one junction end may stem from a read error. The rearrangement uses TRBV7-3 and TRBJ2-7, with D maybe TRBD2 (5 bases). Germline values: CDR1 SGHTA, CDR2 FQGTGA. The CDR3 covers 10 residues. The CDR3 spells CASSLQRETF. The CDR3 coding sequence is TGTGCCAGCAGCTTACAACGGGAAACCTTC.

V and J are TRBV5-4 and TRBJ2-1; D possibly corresponds to TRBD2 (7 bases). This CDR3 is 16 amino acids long. Germline V CDR1 and CDR2: SGHNT, YYREEE (reference sequence). Trimming stripped 4 bases from V and 5 bases from J, with 19 bases between. Here the CDR3 reads CASSLAGRGEDNEQFF. The CDR3 DNA is TGTGCCAGCAGCCTGGCGGGGAGGGGGGAGGACAATGAGCAGTTCTTC.

This clone was detected a few times. In nucleotides, the CDR3 is TGCAGTGCTAGTGGACAGGGGGCCGGCTCCTACAATGAGCAGTTCTTC. Its protein product is CSASGQGAGSYNEQFF. The chain recombines TRBV20-1 with TRBJ2-1; 11 bases are shared with TRBD1. There are 16 residues in the CDR3. The V gene's germline CDR1 is DFQATT and CDR2 SNEGSKA (reference sequence). The V gene end was trimmed by 3 bases and the J gene end by 0 bases; junction bases not matched to a gene: 4.

This clone has just one count. The chain combines TRBV19 with TRBJ2-1; 8 nucleotides agree with TRBD2. The CDR3 consists of 15 residues. V was pared by 0 bases and J by 9 bases, with 7 bases of the junction left unmatched. CDR1 and CDR2 from the germline V gene are LNHDA and SQIVND (reference sequence). The CDR3 sequence: CASSIDLSGGFEQFF. CDR3 nucleotide sequence: TGTGCCAGTAGTATAGATCTGTCGGGGGGGTTTGAGCAGTTCTTC.

The gene calls are TRBV7-9 and TRBJ2-2; maybe TRBD2 (6 bases). This CDR3 contains 17 residues. The V end lost 5 bases, the J end lost 8 bases, and 24 bases lay between the germline ends. CDR1 is SEHNR and CDR2 is FQNEAQ in the germline V gene (reference sequence). The CDR3 spells CASSARLVGLEKGELFF. Here the CDR3 DNA reads TGTGCCAGCAGCGCCAGACTAGTTGGGCTTGAAAAGGGGGAGCTGTTTTTT.

The chain is built from TRBV24-1 and TRBJ2-1; a possible D gene is TRBD2 (6 bases). The CDR3 covers 16 residues. Germline V gene lookup returns CDR1 KGHDR and CDR2 SFDVKD. V lost 2 bases and J 2 bases, leaving 12 bases between the germline ends. CDR3 in DNA: TGTGCCACCAGTGATTCCCTAGCGAGGGCCTACAATGAGCAGTTCTTC. Protein: CATSDSLARAYNEQFF.

On this clone: This CDR3 is also generated by other DNA sequences in the sample. The CDR3 loop reads CASSIGGNQPQHF. CDR3 coding DNA: TGTGCCAGTAGTATAGGGGGAAATCAGCCCCAGCATTTT. This chain joins TRBV19 and TRBJ1-5; D is uncertain. The V gene lost 1 base and the J gene lost 4 bases, with 5 bases spanning the gap. The length of the CDR3 is 13 residues. From germline, CDR1 is LNHDA and CDR2 SQIVND (reference sequence).

The rearrangement joins TRBV9 to TRBJ2-3, with a weak D call TRBD2 (6 bases). The V and J ends lost 0 bases and 5 bases respectively, with 13 bases between them. Germline V CDR1 and CDR2: SGDLS, YYNGEE. This CDR3 comprises 15 residues. The CDR3 DNA follows: TGTGCCAGCAGCGTAGGGAGGGTCACGGAAGATACGCAGTATTTT. Its translation: CASSVGRVTEDTQYF.

The V gene is TRBV6-5, the J gene TRBJ1-6; D unresolved. The V gene's germline CDR1 is MNHEY and CDR2 SVGAGI. CDR3 size: 14 residues. V was clipped by 3 bases and J by 8 bases, with 11 bases between them. As DNA, the CDR3 is TGTGCCAGCAGTTATAACCCCACGGATTCACCCCTCCACTTT. It encodes CASSYNPTDSPLHF.